This T cell receptor (beta chain) was identified in a study of radiotherapy plus CTLA-4 blockade in lung cancer. At the level of the study: Patients showed objective responses in about 18% of cases and disease control in under 40%.

The study treated chemo-refractory metastatic non-small-cell lung cancer patients with focal radiation plus ipilimumab CTLA-4 blockade. Sequenced by immunoSEQ multiplex PCR; TCRdb stores in-frame clones only, minus some. This sample yields 86,000 or so clones, of which 78% are seen a single time; 3.5% to 4.5% belongs to the top ten. CDR3 size: 16 residues. V dropped 6 bases and J dropped 0 bases, with 17 bases sitting between them. In germline, CDR1 is SGHTA, CDR2 FQGTGA. The source of this sequence is a human donor with non-small cell lung cancer who had a partial response to radiotherapy plus ipilimumab. Some clones in this sample may be carry-over from other donors' samples. The sample in question was peripheral blood, obtained from a patient treated with radiotherapy plus ipilimumab. The chain combines TRBV7-3 with TRBJ1-1, with D tentatively TRBD1 (5 bases). DNA of the CDR3: TGTGCCAGCAGTTTATACCCCAGGGCGGTGAACACTGAAGCTTTCTTT. It yields the protein CASSLYPRAVNTEAFF.